Shown below are 21 T cell receptor beta chains from a single sample sequenced in a study of response to subunit inactivated influenza vaccine. Using its own MiXCR run on the RT-PCR reads, TCRdb lists one record per CDR3 protein. The sample shows 500,000 or so distinct CDR3 sequences, 16% of them seen only once. The sequencing used CD4+ T cells sorted from PBMCs, collected around 25 months after vaccination. These receptors came from a man aged 45 to 70 who received an inactivated influenza vaccine.

This clonotype occurred a few times. The rearrangement joins TRBV5-5 to TRBJ1-5, with a possible D match to TRBD1 (5 bases). This CDR3 comprises 14 residues. Trimming shortened V by 0 bases and J by 7 bases, and 11 bases separated the two germline ends. The germline V gene encodes CDR1 SGHKS and CDR2 YYEKEE (reference sequence). The DNA of the CDR3 is TGTGCCAGCAGCTTGGCCGGCTGGGGCCAGCCCCAGCATTTT. This translates into CASSLAGWGQPQHF.

This clonotype was seen only a few times. The V call is TRBV20-1, the J call TRBJ2-3, with 9 nucleotides matching TRBD2. Germline-derived CDR1 and CDR2 are DFQATT and SNEGSKA (reference sequence). With V trimmed by 0 bases and J by 4 bases, 8 bases remained unmatched. The CDR3 is made up of 16 amino acids. The CDR3 region is CSARDPGGRGADTQYF. The CDR3, as DNA: TGCAGTGCTAGAGATCCCGGCGGGAGGGGAGCAGATACGCAGTATTTT.

This clonotype was found many times. V gene TRBV7-9 combines with J gene TRBJ2-3; D tentatively reads TRBD1 or TRBD2 (5 bases each). The CDR3 sequence is 15 residues long. The germline V gene has CDR1 SEHNR and CDR2 FQNEAQ (reference sequence). V was cut by 5 bases and J by 6 bases, with 18 bases left in between. The CDR3 DNA is TGTGCCAGCAGCGCGCTAGCATCGGGGACGGATACGCAGTATTTT. Translation: CASSALASGTDTQYF.

V is TRBV12-3 or TRBV12-4 and J is TRBJ2-1, with D possibly called TRBD1 or TRBD2 (5 bases each). The CDR3 consists of 13 residues. Trimming took 3 bases from V and 8 from J, leaving 11 bases between them. CDR3 region: CASSFGAEYEQFF. CDR3 DNA: TGTGCCAGCAGTTTCGGGGCGGAGTATGAGCAGTTCTTC.

V usage is TRBV4-2 and J usage is TRBJ2-3; 13 bases align to TRBD2. The germline gives CDR1 LGHNA, CDR2 YNFKEQ. With V trimmed by 4 bases and J by 3 bases, 10 bases remained unmatched. This CDR3 contains 18 residues. The CDR3: CASSLRPGLAGETDTQYF. CDR3 bases: TGTGCCAGCAGCCTACGACCCGGACTAGCGGGAGAAACAGATACGCAGTATTTT.

A few counts support this clonotype. V gene TRBV20-1 combines with J gene TRBJ2-5; D unresolved. Trimming left V 0 bases short and J 5 bases short, with 4 bases between. Germline V gene sequence: CDR1 DFQATT, CDR2 SNEGSKA (reference sequence). The CDR3 runs 11 residues. CDR3 sequence reads: CSARDFETQYF. The DNA of the CDR3 is TGCAGTGCTAGAGATTTCGAGACCCAGTACTTC.

V usage is TRBV5-1 and J usage is TRBJ2-2; D might be TRBD2 (6 bases). Per the germline V gene, CDR1 is SGHRS and CDR2 is YFSETQ. The CDR3 is 13 amino acids. The V gene lost 3 bases and the J gene lost 9 bases, with 12 bases spanning the gap. CDR3 sequence reads: CASSSHGGWELFF. The CDR3 region has the DNA TGCGCCAGCAGCTCCCACGGGGGATGGGAGCTGTTTTTT.

The CDR3 DNA reads as TGCAGTGCTAGCTCGGACAGGGGGCCCCCCTACGAGCAGTACTTC. Translated: CSASSDRGPPYEQYF. This rearrangement joins TRBV20-1 to TRBJ2-7, with TRBD1 matching 11 bases. The V segment lost 3 bases and the J segment 2 bases; nucleotides outside the gene matches: 6. Germline CDR1 is DFQATT and CDR2 is SNEGSKA (reference sequence). The CDR3 extends over 15 amino acids.

This clonotype was observed many times. The CDR3 reads CASSQDRGQETQYF. In DNA, the CDR3 is TGTGCCAGCAGCCAAGACAGGGGGCAAGAGACCCAGTACTTC. V is TRBV7-2 and J is TRBJ2-5; TRBD1 agrees at 9 bases. This CDR3 has 14 residues. Germline CDR1 is SGHTA and CDR2 is FQGNSA. The V gene end was trimmed by 5 bases and the J gene end by 2 bases; junction bases not matched to a gene: 3.

V and J are TRBV27 and TRBJ1-1; D uncertain. Per the germline V gene, CDR1 is MNHEY and CDR2 is SMNVEV (reference sequence). V lost 7 bases and J 0 bases, leaving 9 bases between the germline ends. This CDR3 region has 13 residues. This chain's CDR3 is CASKQIMNTEAFF. CDR3 sequence (DNA): TGTGCCAGCAAACAGATCATGAACACTGAAGCTTTCTTT.

The genes are TRBV9 and TRBJ2-7; no reliable D call. The CDR3 consists of 16 residues. Germline values: CDR1 SGDLS, CDR2 YYNGEE. V was clipped by 4 bases and J by 0 bases, with 17 bases between them. The CDR3 DNA follows: TGTGCCAGCAGCCCCCAGGCGTTCACAAGCTCCTACGAGCAGTACTTC. Its protein is CASSPQAFTSSYEQYF.

The V and J genes are TRBV15 and TRBJ1-3; D is uncertain. V dropped 1 base and J dropped 4 bases, with 8 bases sitting between them. Germline CDR1 and CDR2: LNHNV and YYDKDF (reference sequence). This CDR3 has 14 amino acids. CDR3 nucleotides: TGTGCCACCAGCAGAGGAGGCAGAGGAAACACCATATATTTT. Protein: CATSRGGRGNTIYF.

The chain recombines TRBV19 with TRBJ1-2; D perhaps matches TRBD1 (5 bases). This CDR3 spans 13 amino acids. The germline CDR1 and CDR2 sequences are LNHDA and SQIVND (reference sequence). The V and J ends lost 8 bases and 2 bases respectively, with 12 bases between them. The CDR3 is CASAVDRNYGYTF. The DNA for the CDR3 is TGTGCCAGTGCCGTCGACAGAAACTATGGCTACACCTTC.

This chain uses TRBV29-1 with TRBJ2-2, with D maybe TRBD2 (5 bases). CDR3 size: 14 residues. Germline V gene sequence: CDR1 SQVTM, CDR2 ANQGSEA. V gave up 6 bases and J gave up 0 bases, with 11 bases separating them. In nucleotides, the CDR3 is TGCAGCGTAACTCTAGCAGCGAACACCGGGGAGCTGTTTTTT. Translated: CSVTLAANTGELFF.

This clonotype has a count of ten or more. The gene calls are TRBV29-1 and TRBJ2-1; D not resolved. The germline V gene encodes CDR1 SQVTM and CDR2 ANQGSEA. Trimming removed 4 bases from V and 5 bases from J, with 6 bases in between. The CDR3 has 11 residues. The CDR3 DNA reads as TGCAGCGTTGTGAGCGACAATGAGCAGTTCTTC. Translating gives CSVVSDNEQFF.

The V and J genes are TRBV4-3 and TRBJ1-5, with 8 bases that match TRBD1. Germline loops: CDR1 LGHNA, CDR2 YSLEER. Trimming removed 2 bases from V and 9 bases from J; junction bases left unmatched: 9. The CDR3 has 15 amino acids. CDR3 nucleotide sequence: TGCGCCAGCAGCCAACGACAGGGGCCCTTCGGGCCCCAGCATTTT. Amino acid sequence: CASSQRQGPFGPQHF.

The sample holds many counts of this clonotype. The chain is built from TRBV20-1 and TRBJ2-6; D remains unclear. Between the trimmed V and J ends, which lost 0 bases and 0 bases, there was a span of 9 bases. The CDR3 runs 16 residues. CDR1 is DFQATT and CDR2 is SNEGSKA in the germline V gene (reference sequence). The CDR3 DNA sequence: TGCAGTGCTAGAGATGCGAAGCTCTCTGGGGCCAACGTCCTGACTTTC. It is translated as CSARDAKLSGANVLTF.

The J gene is TRBJ2-1, the V gene TRBV7-2; 7 positions agree with TRBD2. Germline V CDR1 and CDR2: SGHTA, FQGNSA. CDR3 length: 15 amino acids. Unmatched junction bases numbered 4, after V lost 2 bases and J lost 3 bases. Here the CDR3 reads CASSLMGGDYNEQFF. The CDR3 DNA follows: TGTGCCAGCAGCTTAATGGGGGGGGACTACAATGAGCAGTTCTTC.

This clonotype appeared a few times. V and J are TRBV18 and TRBJ2-5, with 9 positions matching TRBD1. V shed 3 bases and J 3 bases; nucleotides not matched to a gene: 2. This CDR3 spans 14 amino acids. Germline assignment: CDR1 KGHSH and CDR2 LQKENI. The CDR3 DNA follows: TGTGCCAGCTCACCGAGGACAGGGGAAGAGACCCAGTACTTC. This gives the protein CASSPRTGEETQYF. The full variable domain, rest sourced from reference TRBV18 and TRBJ2-5, is NAGVMQNPRHLVRRRGQEARLRCSPMKGHSHVYWYRQLPEEGLKFMVYLQKENIIDESGMPKERFSAEFPKEGPSILRIQQVVRGDSAAYFCASSPRTGEETQYFGPGTRLLVL.

This clonotype was recorded a few times. The rearrangement links TRBV18 to TRBJ2-5; D not resolved. Germline CDR1 KGHSH, CDR2 LQKENI. The CDR3 has 13 amino acids. V dropped 3 bases and J dropped 2 bases, with 7 bases sitting between them. As DNA, the CDR3 is TGTGCCAGCTCACCCTCAACACAAGAGACCCAGTACTTC. Its translation is CASSPSTQETQYF. The full variable domain, its missing parts supplied by reference TRBV18 and TRBJ2-5, is NAGVMQNPRHLVRRRGQEARLRCSPMKGHSHVYWYRQLPEEGLKFMVYLQKENIIDESGMPKERFSAEFPKEGPSILRIQQVVRGDSAAYFCASSPSTQETQYFGPGTRLLVL.

This clonotype has at least ten counts. V is TRBV5-1 and J is TRBJ1-1; 7 bases agree with TRBD1. The CDR3 contains 14 residues. In germline, CDR1 is SGHRS, CDR2 YFSETQ. V shed 3 bases and J 5 bases; nucleotides not matched to a gene: 7. In DNA, the CDR3 is TGCGCCAGCAGCTCGGGCACAGGGGCGACTGAAGCTTTCTTT. Translating it yields CASSSGTGATEAFF.